This entry features one TCR beta chain sequence. As yet, its antigen is unknown. The authors made the TRB cDNA libraries by 5' RACE using UMI labels. Reprocessing the 5' RACE reads, TCRdb reports a single entry for every CDR3 protein and omits DNA. Its clone listing holds tens of thousands of distinct CDR3 sequences. This sample is drawn from a study of CXCR3-negative and CXCR3-positive naive CD8 T cells. Notes on the study in general: For CXCR3-positive naive cells, TRB CDR3s were more hydrophobic than those of CXCR3-negative naive cells.

The germline V gene has CDR1 SGHAT and CDR2 FQNNGV. The CDR3 is 15 residues long. The chain links TRBV11-2 to TRBJ2-2; TCRdb proposes TRBD1, but this gene call is untestable without DNA. Sequencing used naive CXCR3+ CD8+ T cells from blood. Subset noted: CD45RO-CCR7+CD27+CD95- naive CD8+ T cells expressing CXCR3 (TNR3+). This clonotype originated in a human donor in good health. Some clones in this sample may be carry-over from other donors' samples. CDR3 loop: CASSHGTGGSGELFF.